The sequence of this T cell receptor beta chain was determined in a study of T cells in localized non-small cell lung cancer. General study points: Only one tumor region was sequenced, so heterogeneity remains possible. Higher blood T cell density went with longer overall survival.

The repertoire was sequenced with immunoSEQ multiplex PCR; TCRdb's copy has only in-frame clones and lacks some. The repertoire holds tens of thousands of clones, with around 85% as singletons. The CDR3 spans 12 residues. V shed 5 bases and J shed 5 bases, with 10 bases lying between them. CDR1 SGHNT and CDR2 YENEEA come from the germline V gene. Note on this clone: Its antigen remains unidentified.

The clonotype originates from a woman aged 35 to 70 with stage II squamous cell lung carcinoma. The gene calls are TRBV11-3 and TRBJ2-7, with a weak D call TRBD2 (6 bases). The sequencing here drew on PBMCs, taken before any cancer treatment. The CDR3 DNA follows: TGTGCCAGCAGCCCGGGCGGGGACGAGCAGTACTTC. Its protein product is CASSPGGDEQYF.